A selection of T cell receptor beta chains follows, all from one sample in a study of cytomegalovirus exposure and HLA in healthy donors. Sequencing was performed with immunoSEQ multiplex PCR; in TCRdb, only in-frame clones are kept and a portion is missing. The sample contains approximately 150,000 clones, less than 85% of which appear only once. What was sequenced was PBMCs. The receptors derive from a man in his forties in good health and CMV-seronegative. CDR3s include the opening cysteine and the closing phenylalanine or tryptophan. D genes are given only for firm matches. Not all rows give a size; the values are once, few, many and, for expanded clones, a class.

>TRBJ1-5|once|TRBV19|TRBD1
TGTGCCGCCAAATCCGGGACAGGGAACAATCAGCCCCAGCATTTT
CAAKSGTGNNQPQHF
>TRBJ2-7|NA|TRBV5-6|NA
TGTGCCAGCAGCTTGGGGGGGGGCGTAGGGGACGAGCAGTACTTC
CASSLGGGVGDEQYF
>TRBJ2-5|NA|TRBV10-3|TRBD2
TGTGCCATCAGTGAGTGGCGGGGGGCCACCCAAGAGACCCAGTACTTC
CAISEWRGATQETQYF
>TRBJ2-5|NA|TRBV7-9|NA
TGTGCCAGCAACCCTCTGGCAGGGCTGGAAGAGACCCAGTACTTC
CASNPLAGLEETQYF
>TRBJ2-1|NA|TRBV29-1|TRBD1
TGCAGCGTTAGACAGGGCACGAGGGGATTCTTC
CSVRQGTRGFF
>TRBJ1-6|few|TRBV28|NA
TGTGCCAGCAGTTTAGACCGGGTCCGTTCACCCCTCCACTTT
CASSLDRVRSPLHF
>TRBJ1-3|NA|TRBV7-2|TRBD1
TGTGCCAGCAGCCTTCGACAGGGGGCATTCTCTGGAAACACCATATATTTT
CASSLRQGAFSGNTIYF
>TRBJ2-7|few|TRBV2|NA
TGTGCCAGCAGGTCCGGGGACTCCTACGAGCAGTACTTC
CASRSGDSYEQYF
>TRBJ2-2|NA|TRBV7-9|NA
TGTGCCAGCAGCGCTGCAGACTGGGGGCAGGGGAAGGCCGGGGAGCTGTTTTTT
CASSAADWGQGKAGELFF
>TRBJ2-7|few|TRBV5-6|NA
TGTGCCAGCAGACAAGACAGGAGTTCCTCCTACGAGCAGTACTTC
CASRQDRSSSYEQYF
>TRBJ2-7|NA|TRBV30|TRBD1
TGTGCCTGGGGGACAGGGGGCTACGAGCAGTACTTC
CAWGTGGYEQYF